Listed below are T cell receptor beta chains from one sample, sequenced in a study of OX40 agonist ivuxolimab in advanced cancers. Assay: immunoSEQ multiplex PCR; the TCRdb copy retains only in-frame clones and omits some. The sample shows roughly 56,000 clones, around 79% of them seen only once. The sequencing used CD4+ or CD8+ T cells sorted from blood, collected in a trial of the OX40 agonist ivuxolimab. The receptors here all came from an adult with an advanced solid tumor such as melanoma, head and neck, liver or kidney cancer. Each CDR3 is given with its conserved first and last residue. D genes are given only for firm matches. Not every row has a clone size; where given, it reads once, few, many or a size class.

J gene: TRBJ2-4; D gene: -; clone size: -; V gene: TRBV5-1; CDR3 DNA: TGCGCCAGCAGCCTGATCGACAGAGCCAAAAACATTCAGTACTTC; CDR3 protein: CASSLIDRAKNIQYF
J gene: TRBJ1-1; D gene: -; clone size: -; V gene: TRBV19; CDR3 DNA: TGTGCCAGTAGCTTTAGTGTGGGGGTGAACACTGAAGCTTTCTTT; CDR3 protein: CASSFSVGVNTEAFF
J gene: TRBJ1-1; D gene: -; clone size: few; V gene: TRBV30; CDR3 DNA: TGTGCCTGGACCAAACCGTCGACGGGAATGTCTTTCTTT; CDR3 protein: CAWTKPSTGMSFF
J gene: TRBJ2-7; D gene: TRBD2; clone size: -; V gene: TRBV19; CDR3 DNA: TGTGCCAGTAGTAGAGGACTAGCGGGAGACCCAGCGTTCGACGAGCAGTACTTC; CDR3 protein: CASSRGLAGDPAFDEQYF
J gene: TRBJ2-4; D gene: TRBD1; clone size: -; V gene: TRBV9; CDR3 DNA: TGTGCCAGCTGCAGGGGGACAGGGGACAAAAACATTCAGTACTTC; CDR3 protein: CASCRGTGDKNIQYF
J gene: TRBJ2-7; D gene: TRBD1; clone size: -; V gene: TRBV7-6; CDR3 DNA: TGTGCCAGCAGCAACGGACAGGGTGGTTGGGAGCAGTACTTC; CDR3 protein: CASSNGQGGWEQYF
J gene: TRBJ2-1; D gene: -; clone size: -; V gene: TRBV2; CDR3 DNA: TGTGCCAGCAGCGCAGGCACCAACAATGAGCAGTTCTTC; CDR3 protein: CASSAGTNNEQFF
J gene: TRBJ2-7; D gene: -; clone size: -; V gene: TRBV14; CDR3 DNA: TGTGCCAGCAGCCACCAGAATTCGCACGAGCAGTACTTC; CDR3 protein: CASSHQNSHEQYF
J gene: TRBJ1-3; D gene: TRBD1; clone size: -; V gene: TRBV5-1; CDR3 DNA: TGCGCCAGCAGTTATGGGACAGTTGGAAACACCATATATTTT; CDR3 protein: CASSYGTVGNTIYF
J gene: TRBJ1-5; D gene: -; clone size: -; V gene: TRBV19; CDR3 DNA: TGTGCCAGCATGAGACGGGTTAATCAGCCCCAGCATTTT; CDR3 protein: CASMRRVNQPQHF
J gene: TRBJ2-5; D gene: -; clone size: once; V gene: TRBV5-5; CDR3 DNA: TGTGCCAGCAGCCCAGGGTTGGGGGTCCAAGAGACCCAGTACTTC; CDR3 protein: CASSPGLGVQETQYF
J gene: TRBJ2-5; D gene: TRBD2; clone size: -; V gene: TRBV5-1; CDR3 DNA: TGCGCCAGCAGCTTAACTAGCGGGACGCAAGAGACCCAGTACTTC; CDR3 protein: CASSLTSGTQETQYF
J gene: TRBJ1-5; D gene: -; clone size: -; V gene: TRBV18; CDR3 DNA: TGTGCCAGCTCACAGGGGTCGAGTCAGCCCCAGCATTTT; CDR3 protein: CASSQGSSQPQHF
J gene: TRBJ2-1; D gene: TRBD2; clone size: -; V gene: TRBV6-4; CDR3 DNA: TGTGCCAGCAGCGCCGGGACTAGCGACTACAATGAGCAGTTCTTC; CDR3 protein: CASSAGTSDYNEQFF
J gene: TRBJ2-1; D gene: -; clone size: -; V gene: TRBV9; CDR3 DNA: TGTGCCAGCAGCCCTCATTCGGGCCCCCTCTCCTACAATGAGCAGTTCTTC; CDR3 protein: CASSPHSGPLSYNEQFF
J gene: TRBJ2-2; D gene: -; clone size: -; V gene: TRBV7-3; CDR3 DNA: TGTGCCAGCAGCCCCTATACCGGGGAGCTGTTTTTT; CDR3 protein: CASSPYTGELFF